What follows are 19 T cell receptor beta chains derived from one specimen sequenced in a study of blood T cell repertoires in COVID-19 (dated by TCRdb to the early 2020s). Library creation used the immunoSEQ multiplex PCR assay. The source is immuneACCESS, and TCRdb retained only in-frame sequences with V and J called. Part of the clones is not carried over; for the studies checked, unresolved V genes explain less than half of this, and the remainder is unexplained. The sample profile shows more than 35,000 clones; around 93% of them were found once. About 15% of the sample is in the top ten clones. Sequenced sample: peripheral blood. The source is a woman in her twenties or thirties in a cohort sampled during active COVID-19.

V usage is TRBV6-6 and J usage is TRBJ1-5; D uncertain. The CDR3 runs to 14 residues. Trimming cost V 7 bases and J 3 bases, with 13 bases left between them. The germline CDR1 and CDR2 sequences are MNHNY and SVGAGI (reference sequence). The CDR3 here is CASTARGNNQPQHF. The CDR3 coding sequence is TGTGCCAGCACCGCCAGAGGGAACAATCAGCCCCAGCATTTT.

This clone was recorded once. This sequence joins TRBV24-1 and TRBJ1-1, with 7 bases fitting TRBD1. The germline CDR1 and CDR2 sequences are KGHDR and SFDVKD. CDR3 size: 12 residues. The junction had 5 bases not matched to a gene; V was cut back by 4 bases and J by 10 bases. CDR3 DNA: TGTGCCACCAGTGACCTACAGGGGAGAGCTTTCTTT. Translating gives CATSDLQGRAFF.

This chain uses TRBV25-1 with TRBJ2-7; 7 bases fit TRBD2. With V trimmed by 3 bases and J by 5 bases, 4 bases remained unmatched. Per the germline V gene, CDR1 is MGHDK and CDR2 is SYGVNS. This CDR3 contains 13 residues. The CDR3 bases are TGTGCCAGCAGTGACCCTGGGGGGGACGAGCAGTACTTC. As protein: CASSDPGGDEQYF.

J is TRBJ2-1 and V is TRBV13; TRBD2 matches 14 bases. J lost 8 bases, V lost 4 bases, and 10 bases had no gene match. Germline values: CDR1 PRHDT, CDR2 FYEKMQ (reference sequence). The CDR3 is 17 amino acids. Written as DNA, the CDR3 is TGTGCCAGCAGCTCGCTGGGACTAGCGGGAGTAGTATATGAGCAGTTCTTC. This sequence encodes CASSSLGLAGVVYEQFF.

The rearrangement uses TRBV4-1 and TRBJ2-7, with 7 positions matching TRBD1. This CDR3 is built from 15 residues. V was pared by 1 base and J by 2 bases, with 5 bases of the junction left unmatched. CDR1 and CDR2 from the germline V gene are MGHRA and YSYEKL. CDR3 residues: CASSQGHRGTYEQYF. The CDR3 coding sequence is TGCGCCAGCAGCCAAGGGCACAGGGGAACCTACGAGCAGTACTTC.

This chain connects TRBV30 to TRBJ1-2; the match to TRBD1 covers 8 bases. Germline values: CDR1 GTSNPN, CDR2 SVGIG (reference sequence). The CDR3 consists of 15 residues. Losses at the gene ends were 3 bases for V and 0 bases for J; bases not matched to a gene: 6. This CDR3 is CAWSRQGAPNYGYTF. For the CDR3, the DNA is TGTGCCTGGAGCCGCCAGGGGGCGCCTAACTATGGCTACACCTTC.

In its sample, this clone was seen once. V gene TRBV14 combines with J gene TRBJ1-2; perhaps TRBD1 as D (6 bases). CDR1 and CDR2 (germline): SGHDN, FVKESK. V was pared by 4 bases and J by 7 bases, with 13 bases between. The CDR3 is 13 residues long. The CDR3 here is CASSPRGASGYTF. The DNA of the CDR3 is TGTGCCAGCAGCCCCAGGGGTGCATCTGGCTACACCTTC.

This chain links TRBV5-6 with TRBJ2-5, with TRBD1 as a possible D gene (6 bases). Looked up from germline, CDR1 is SGHDT and CDR2 is YYEEEE. The CDR3 is 19 amino acids. Deletions cut 0 bases from V and 4 bases from J, with 25 bases between. The CDR3 loop is CASSLGRIMQGLQGETQYF. As DNA, the CDR3 is TGTGCCAGCAGCTTGGGAAGGATTATGCAGGGGCTCCAGGGAGAGACCCAGTACTTC.

The rearrangement links TRBV5-6 to TRBJ2-1, with unresolved D. CDR3 length equals 17 residues. V was trimmed by 0 bases and J by 2 bases, leaving 15 bases between them. Germline V gene sequence: CDR1 SGHDT, CDR2 YYEEEE. The CDR3 here is CASSLAKVARAYNEQFF. As DNA, the CDR3 is TGTGCCAGCAGCTTGGCCAAGGTAGCTAGAGCCTACAATGAGCAGTTCTTC.

The chain uses TRBV6-1 and TRBJ2-7; TRBD2 is a possible D gene (5 bases). Between the trimmed V and J ends, which lost 3 bases and 3 bases, there was a span of 12 bases. Germline V gene lookup returns CDR1 MNHNS and CDR2 SASEGT. The CDR3 sequence is 14 residues long. Written as DNA, the CDR3 is TGTGCCAGCAGTGATAGAGGGTCTTTCTACGAGCAGTACTTC. It translates to CASSDRGSFYEQYF.

V is TRBV7-9 and J is TRBJ2-1; 8 bases match TRBD1. J lost 7 bases, V lost 1 base, and 6 bases had no gene match. The CDR3 has 15 amino acids. Germline loops: CDR1 SEHNR, CDR2 FQNEAQ (reference sequence). CDR3 region: CASSLGQGAWNEQFF. The DNA of the CDR3 is TGTGCCAGCAGCTTAGGGCAGGGGGCTTGGAATGAGCAGTTCTTC.

The rearrangement joins TRBV7-2 to TRBJ2-3, with 9 positions matching TRBD2. With 4 bases clipped from V and 2 bases from J, the junction kept 7 bases outside the gene matches. The CDR3 has 16 residues. CDR1 is SGHTA and CDR2 is FQGNSA in the germline V gene. The CDR3 DNA sequence: TGTGCCAGCAGCTCCCAACCGGGACTAGCCACAGATACGCAGTATTTT. This sequence encodes CASSSQPGLATDTQYF.

The table lists this clone with a few counts. The rearrangement joins TRBV24-1 to TRBJ2-3; 7 bases align to TRBD2. The V gene's germline CDR1 is KGHDR and CDR2 SFDVKD. V lost 3 bases and J lost 1; bases outside the gene matches: 18. CDR3 length: 20 residues. The CDR3 region has the DNA TGTGCCACCAGTGATCCCAGCTTTGTGGGGGGGGAAAAGGGCACAGATACGCAGTATTTT. Protein: CATSDPSFVGGEKGTDTQYF.

This chain uses TRBV19 with TRBJ2-1, with 8 bases fitting TRBD1. CDR1 and CDR2 (germline): LNHDA, SQIVND (reference sequence). J lost 3 bases, V lost 6 bases, and 7 bases had no gene match. The CDR3 length is 15 residues. The CDR3 nucleotides are TGTGCCAGTAGCCTGACAGGGGAGGACTACAATGAGCAGTTCTTC. Amino acid sequence: CASSLTGEDYNEQFF.

This clone has only a few counts. The chain is built from TRBV7-3 and TRBJ2-7, with D hard to call. Between the trimmed V and J ends, which lost 5 bases and 6 bases, there was a span of 14 bases. Germline-derived CDR1 and CDR2 are SGHTA and FQGTGA. There are 13 residues in the CDR3. CDR3 loop: CASSPTGVGEQYF. CDR3 DNA: TGTGCCAGCAGCCCCACGGGTGTGGGCGAGCAGTACTTC.

The chain has TRBV7-6 and TRBJ2-7; 8 bases fit TRBD2. V was pared by 5 bases and J by 3 bases, with 12 bases of the junction left unmatched. From germline, CDR1 is SGHVS and CDR2 FNYEAQ. The CDR3 sequence is 16 residues long. CDR3 residues: CASSTYPGRGSYEQYF. The CDR3 DNA reads as TGTGCCAGCAGCACATACCCCGGGAGGGGTAGCTACGAGCAGTACTTC. Together with reference TRBV7-6 and TRBJ2-7, the CDR3 gives the full variable domain: GAGVSQSPRYKVTKRGQDVALRCDPISGHVSLYWYRQALGQGPEFLTYFNYEAQQDKSGLPNDRFSAERPEGSISTLTIQRTEQRDSAMYRCASSTYPGRGSYEQYFGPGTRLTVT.

This clone was detected only a few times. The chain recombines TRBV19 with TRBJ1-5; 9 bases match TRBD1. This CDR3 is 15 amino acids long. Per the germline V gene, CDR1 is LNHDA and CDR2 is SQIVND (reference sequence). The V and J ends lost 3 bases and 6 bases, in that order; junction bases with no gene match: 6. The CDR3 loop reads CASSMSQGAAQPQHF. The CDR3 bases are TGTGCCAGTAGTATGTCACAGGGGGCGGCTCAGCCCCAGCATTTT.

The chain recombines TRBV4-2 with TRBJ2-7; 9 bases match TRBD2. Germline-derived CDR1 and CDR2 are LGHNA and YNFKEQ. The CDR3 extends over 18 amino acids. V trimming: 1 base; J trimming: 3 bases; junction bases outside the gene matches: 13. The CDR3 DNA sequence: TGTGCCAGCAGCCAAGGAGGGACTAGCAAGACCCGACGCTACGAGCAGTACTTC. Its protein is CASSQGGTSKTRRYEQYF.

The chain couples TRBV27 to TRBJ1-6; 8 nucleotides agree with TRBD1. V was clipped by 5 bases and J by 10 bases; unmatched bases: 7. CDR3 length equals 14 residues. Germline values: CDR1 MNHEY, CDR2 SMNVEV (reference sequence). CDR3 nucleotide sequence: TGTGCCAGCAGTGGTAGACAGGGGTACTCACCCCTCCACTTT. Translated, it gives CASSGRQGYSPLHF.